This entry features one T cell receptor beta chain sequence. Germline V gene lookup returns CDR1 SQVTM and CDR2 ANQGSEA. The V segment lost 7 bases and the J segment 4 bases; nucleotides outside the gene matches: 1. The CDR3 runs to 12 residues. This specimen belongs to a study of cytomegalovirus exposure and HLA in healthy donors. Both 60 Vbeta primers and 13 Jbeta primers went into the PCR. Sequencing was performed with immunoSEQ multiplex PCR; in TCRdb, only in-frame clones are kept and a portion is missing. The sample lists around 130,000 clones; about 8.5% were seen once. The chain links TRBV29-1 to TRBJ2-3; 11 nucleotides agree with TRBD1. The sequence was collected from a middle-aged man in good health and CMV-seronegative. Input material: PBMCs. The CDR3 nucleotides are TGCAGCGCGGGACAGGGGGCAGATACGCAGTATTTT. It is translated as CSAGQGADTQYF.